The clone carrying this TCR beta chain was detected only once. Clones were read by immunoSEQ multiplex PCR, and TCRdb kept only the in-frame ones, dropping some. The table includes 850,000 to 1,200,000 clones, 70% to 80% detected once. This CDR3 spans 16 amino acids. CDR1 GTSNPN and CDR2 SVGIG come from the germline V gene (reference sequence). Trimming removed 0 bases at V and 9 bases at J, with 21 bases between. This sample was included in a study of shared clonotypes between healthy human individuals. Researchers partitioned CD4+ cells into CD45RA+ naive and CD45RA-negative memory subsets. This clonotype was obtained from a young man in good health. V is TRBV30 and J is TRBJ1-5; D uncertain. Material for sequencing was memory CD4+ T cells sorted from blood. Noted subset: CD45RA-negative fraction. The CDR3: CAWSVLLGSTPGPQHF. The CDR3 region has the DNA TGTGCCTGGAGTGTATTGTTGGGCTCAACCCCAGGGCCCCAGCATTTT. Using reference TRBV30 and TRBJ1-5 for the parts outside the CDR3, the full variable domain is SQTIHQWPATLVQPVGSPLSLECTVEGTSNPNLYWYRQAAGRGLQLLFYSVGIGQISSEVPQNLSASRPQDRQFILSSKKLLLSDSGFYLCAWSVLLGSTPGPQHFGDGTRLSIL.